Given below is one T cell receptor beta chain in context. Its matching antigen is unknown. CDR3 and TCR beta VDJ profiling relied on a genomic DNA template. TCRdb re-called the reads through MiXCR, storing one row per CDR3 protein. The sample has about 160,000 distinct CDR3 sequences, approximately 40% seen once. This entry belongs to a study of CD8+CD57+ T cells in acquired aplastic anemia. The CDR3 consists of 16 residues. Germline assignment: CDR1 SGHKS and CDR2 YYEKEE (reference sequence). Trimming shortened V by 6 bases and J by 1 base, and 19 bases separated the two germline ends. Study findings and constraints: Simpson's diversity of CD8+ cells was not significantly different in patients compared with controls.

This chain joins TRBV5-5 and TRBJ2-5; perhaps TRBD2 as D (5 bases). Sequencing was performed on sorted CD4+, CD8+, or CD8+CD57+ T cells (not recorded which) from PBMCs. This TCR was sampled from a human donor in good health. CDR3 region: CASTVSVREVQETQYF. The DNA of the CDR3 is TGTGCCAGCACCGTTAGTGTCCGGGAAGTCCAAGAGACCCAGTACTTC.